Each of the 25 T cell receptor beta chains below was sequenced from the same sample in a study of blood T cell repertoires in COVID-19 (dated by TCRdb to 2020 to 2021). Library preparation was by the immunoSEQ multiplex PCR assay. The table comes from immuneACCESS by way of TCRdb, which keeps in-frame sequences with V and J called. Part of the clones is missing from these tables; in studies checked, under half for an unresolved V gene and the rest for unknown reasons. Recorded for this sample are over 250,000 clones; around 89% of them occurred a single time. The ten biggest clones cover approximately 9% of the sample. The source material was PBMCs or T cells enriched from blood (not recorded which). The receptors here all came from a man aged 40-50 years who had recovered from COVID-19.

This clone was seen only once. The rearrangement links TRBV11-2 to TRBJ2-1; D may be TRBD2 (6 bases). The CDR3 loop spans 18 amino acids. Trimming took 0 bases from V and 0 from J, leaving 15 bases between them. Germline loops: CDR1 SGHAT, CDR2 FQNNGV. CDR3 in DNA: TGTGCCAGCAGCTTAGATGCGGGACCCTTCTACTCCTACAATGAGCAGTTCTTC. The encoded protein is CASSLDAGPFYSYNEQFF.

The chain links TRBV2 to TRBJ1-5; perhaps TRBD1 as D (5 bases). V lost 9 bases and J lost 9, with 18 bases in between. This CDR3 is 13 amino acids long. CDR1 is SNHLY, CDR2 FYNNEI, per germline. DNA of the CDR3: TGTGCCAGTAAGGGACTTAAAATCGGGCCCCAGCATTTT. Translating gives CASKGLKIGPQHF.

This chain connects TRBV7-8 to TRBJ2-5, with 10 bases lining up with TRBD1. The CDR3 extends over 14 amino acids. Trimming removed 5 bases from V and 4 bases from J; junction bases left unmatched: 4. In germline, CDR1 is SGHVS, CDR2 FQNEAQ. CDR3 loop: CASSGDRGGETQYF. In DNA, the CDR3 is TGTGCCAGCAGCGGGGACAGGGGAGGAGAGACCCAGTACTTC.

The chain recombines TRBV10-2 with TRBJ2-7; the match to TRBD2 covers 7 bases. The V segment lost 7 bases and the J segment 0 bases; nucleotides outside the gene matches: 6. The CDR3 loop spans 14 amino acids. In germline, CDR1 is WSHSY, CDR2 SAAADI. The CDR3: CASTSGTSSYEQYF. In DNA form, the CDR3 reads TGCGCCAGCACGAGCGGGACGAGCTCCTACGAGCAGTACTTC.

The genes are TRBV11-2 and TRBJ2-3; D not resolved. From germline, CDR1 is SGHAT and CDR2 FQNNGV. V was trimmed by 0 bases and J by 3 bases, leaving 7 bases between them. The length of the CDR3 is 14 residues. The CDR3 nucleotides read TGTGCCAGCAGCTTAGAACTGATGACAGATACGCAGTATTTT. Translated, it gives CASSLELMTDTQYF. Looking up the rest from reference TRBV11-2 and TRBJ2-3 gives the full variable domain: EAGVAQSPRYKIIEKRQSVAFWCNPISGHATLYWYQQILGQGPKLLIQFQNNGVVDDSQLPKDRFSAERLKGVDSTLKIQPAKLEDSAVYLCASSLELMTDTQYFGPGTRLTVL.

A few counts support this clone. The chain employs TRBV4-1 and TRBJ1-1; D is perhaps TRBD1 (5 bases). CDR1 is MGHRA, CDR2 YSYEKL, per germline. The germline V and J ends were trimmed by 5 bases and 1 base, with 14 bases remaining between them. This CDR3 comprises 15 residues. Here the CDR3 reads CASSFQGHSNTEAFF. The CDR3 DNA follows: TGCGCCAGCAGCTTCCAGGGCCATTCGAACACTGAAGCTTTCTTT.

The CDR3 DNA is TGTGCCACGTCGAGGGGGGACAGGGTTAACTATGGCTACACCTTC. Its protein is CATSRGDRVNYGYTF. The chain couples TRBV27 to TRBJ1-2, with 9 bases matching TRBD1. Germline CDR1 is MNHEY and CDR2 is SMNVEV (reference sequence). V lost 10 bases to trimming and J lost 1 base; unmatched junction nucleotides: 10. This CDR3 region has 15 residues.

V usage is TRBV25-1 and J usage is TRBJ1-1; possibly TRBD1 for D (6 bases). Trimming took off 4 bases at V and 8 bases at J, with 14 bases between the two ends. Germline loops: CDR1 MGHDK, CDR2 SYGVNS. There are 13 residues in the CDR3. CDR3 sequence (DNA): TGTGCCAGCAGTGTACTGGGACACTCGGAAGCTTTCTTT. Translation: CASSVLGHSEAFF.

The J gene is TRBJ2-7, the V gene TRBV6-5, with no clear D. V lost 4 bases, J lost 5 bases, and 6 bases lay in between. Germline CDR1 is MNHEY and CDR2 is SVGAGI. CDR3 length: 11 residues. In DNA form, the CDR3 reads TGTGCCAGCAGTTTTAGTCACGAGCAGTACTTC. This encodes CASSFSHEQYF.

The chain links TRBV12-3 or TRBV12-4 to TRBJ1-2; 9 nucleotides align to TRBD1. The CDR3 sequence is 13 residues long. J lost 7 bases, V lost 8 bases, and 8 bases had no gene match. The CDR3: CASGTGSHFGYTF. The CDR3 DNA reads TGTGCCAGCGGGACAGGGTCCCATTTTGGCTACACCTTC.

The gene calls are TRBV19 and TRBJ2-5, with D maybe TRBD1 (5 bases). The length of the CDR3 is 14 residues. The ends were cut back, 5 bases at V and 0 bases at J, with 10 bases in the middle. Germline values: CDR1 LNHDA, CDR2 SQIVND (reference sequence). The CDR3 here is CASSSTAYQETQYF. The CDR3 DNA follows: TGTGCCAGTAGTTCGACAGCATACCAAGAGACCCAGTACTTC.

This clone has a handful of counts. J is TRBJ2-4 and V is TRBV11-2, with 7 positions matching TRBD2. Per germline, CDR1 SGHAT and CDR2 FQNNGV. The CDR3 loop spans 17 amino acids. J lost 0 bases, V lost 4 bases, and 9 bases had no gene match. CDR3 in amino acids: CASSYSGLTEAKNIQYF. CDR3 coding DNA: TGTGCCAGCAGCTACTCGGGACTAACCGAAGCCAAAAACATTCAGTACTTC.

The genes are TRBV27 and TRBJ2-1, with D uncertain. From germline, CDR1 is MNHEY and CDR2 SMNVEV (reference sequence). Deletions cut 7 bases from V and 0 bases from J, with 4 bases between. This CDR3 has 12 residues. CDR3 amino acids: CASTFSYNEQFF. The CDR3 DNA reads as TGTGCCAGCACCTTCTCCTACAATGAGCAGTTCTTC.

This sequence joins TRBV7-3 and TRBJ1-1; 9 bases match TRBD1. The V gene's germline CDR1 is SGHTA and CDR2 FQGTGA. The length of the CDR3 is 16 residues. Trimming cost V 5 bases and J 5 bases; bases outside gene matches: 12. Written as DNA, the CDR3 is TGTGCCAGCAGCCCCAAGGGTACAGGGGGCCGGACTGAAGCTTTCTTT. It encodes CASSPKGTGGRTEAFF.

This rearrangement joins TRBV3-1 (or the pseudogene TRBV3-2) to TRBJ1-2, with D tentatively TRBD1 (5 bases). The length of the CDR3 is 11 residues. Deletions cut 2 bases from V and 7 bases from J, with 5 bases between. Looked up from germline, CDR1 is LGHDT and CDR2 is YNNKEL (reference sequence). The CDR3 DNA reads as TGTGCCAGCAGCCAACAGGGTGGCTACACCTTC. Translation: CASSQQGGYTF.

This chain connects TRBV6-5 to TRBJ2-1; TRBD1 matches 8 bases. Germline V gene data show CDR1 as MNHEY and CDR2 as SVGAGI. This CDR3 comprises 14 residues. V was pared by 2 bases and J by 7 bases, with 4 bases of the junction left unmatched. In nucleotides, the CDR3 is TGTGCCAGCAGTTACGGCAGGGGGCGAAATGAGCAGTTCTTC. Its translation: CASSYGRGRNEQFF.

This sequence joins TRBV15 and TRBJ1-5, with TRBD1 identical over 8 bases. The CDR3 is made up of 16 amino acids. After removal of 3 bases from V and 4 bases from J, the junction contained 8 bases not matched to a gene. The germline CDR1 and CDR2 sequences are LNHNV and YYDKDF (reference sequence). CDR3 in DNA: TGTGCCACCAGCAGCTCACAGAGGACAGGGAATCAGCCCCAGCATTTT. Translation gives CATSSSQRTGNQPQHF.

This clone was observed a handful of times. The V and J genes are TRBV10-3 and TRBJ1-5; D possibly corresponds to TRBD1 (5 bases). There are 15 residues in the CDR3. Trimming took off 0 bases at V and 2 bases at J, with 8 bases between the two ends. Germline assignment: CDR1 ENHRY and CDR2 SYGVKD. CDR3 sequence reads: CAISESVTGNQPQHF. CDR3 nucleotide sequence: TGTGCCATCAGTGAGTCGGTGACAGGCAATCAGCCCCAGCATTTT.

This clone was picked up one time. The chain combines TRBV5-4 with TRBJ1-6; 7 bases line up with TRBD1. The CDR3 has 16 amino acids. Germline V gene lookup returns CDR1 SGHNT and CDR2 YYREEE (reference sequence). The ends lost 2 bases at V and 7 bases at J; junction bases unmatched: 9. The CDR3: CASSFGRQGRNSPLHF. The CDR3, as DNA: TGTGCCAGCAGCTTCGGGAGACAGGGCCGGAATTCACCCCTCCACTTT.

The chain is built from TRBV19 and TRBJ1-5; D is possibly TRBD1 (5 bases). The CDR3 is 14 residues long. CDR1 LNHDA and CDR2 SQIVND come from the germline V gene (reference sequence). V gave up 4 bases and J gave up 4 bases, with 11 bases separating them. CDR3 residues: CASSRMGGNQPQHF. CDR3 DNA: TGTGCCAGTAGTAGGATGGGGGGGAATCAGCCCCAGCATTTT. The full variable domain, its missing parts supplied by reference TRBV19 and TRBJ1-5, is DGGITQSPKYLFRKEGQNVTLSCEQNLNHDAMYWYRQDPGQGLRLIYYSQIVNDFQKGDIAEGYSVSREKKESFPLTVTSAQKNPTAFYLCASSRMGGNQPQHFGDGTRLSIL.

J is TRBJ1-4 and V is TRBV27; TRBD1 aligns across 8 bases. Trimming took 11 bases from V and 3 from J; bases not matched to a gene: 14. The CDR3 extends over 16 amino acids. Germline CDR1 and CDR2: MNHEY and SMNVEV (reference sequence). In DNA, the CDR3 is TGTGCCGAACCGGGACAGGTTCAAATTGCTAATGAAAAACTGTTTTTT. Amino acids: CAEPGQVQIANEKLFF.

CDR3 bases: TGTGCCAGCAGTTTAAGAGGGTTTATGAACACTGAAGCTTTCTTT. Translation gives CASSLRGFMNTEAFF. The chain combines TRBV28 with TRBJ1-1, with no clear D. Trimming removed 2 bases from V and 0 bases from J, with 10 bases in between. This CDR3 is 15 amino acids long. In germline, CDR1 is MDHEN, CDR2 SYDVKM.

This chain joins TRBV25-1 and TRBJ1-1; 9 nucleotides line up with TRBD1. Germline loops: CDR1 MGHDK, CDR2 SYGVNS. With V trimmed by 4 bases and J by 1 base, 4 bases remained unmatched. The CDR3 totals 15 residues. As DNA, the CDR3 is TGTGCCAGCAGTGCGGGACAGGGACGGAACACTGAAGCTTTCTTT. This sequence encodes CASSAGQGRNTEAFF.

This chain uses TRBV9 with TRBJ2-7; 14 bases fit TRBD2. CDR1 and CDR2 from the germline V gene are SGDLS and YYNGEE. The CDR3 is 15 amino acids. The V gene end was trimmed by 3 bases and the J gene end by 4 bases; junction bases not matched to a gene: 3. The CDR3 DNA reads TGTGCCAGCAGCGAGGGACTAGCGGGAGCATACGAGCAGTACTTC. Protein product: CASSEGLAGAYEQYF. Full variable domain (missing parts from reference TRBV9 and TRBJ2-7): DSGVTQTPKHLITATGQRVTLRCSPRSGDLSVYWYQQSLDQGLQFLIQYYNGEERAKGNILERFSAQQFPDLHSELNLSSLELGDSALYFCASSEGLAGAYEQYFGPGTRLTVT.

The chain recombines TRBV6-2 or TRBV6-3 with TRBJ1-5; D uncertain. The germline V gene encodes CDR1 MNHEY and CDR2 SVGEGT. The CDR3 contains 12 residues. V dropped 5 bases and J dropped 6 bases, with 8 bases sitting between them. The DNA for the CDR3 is TGTGCCAGCAGTACCTGGGCTCAGCCCCAGCATTTT. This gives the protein CASSTWAQPQHF.